Each of the 20 T cell receptor beta chains below was sequenced from the same sample in a study of blood T cell repertoires in COVID-19. Measured with immunoSEQ multiplex PCR; TCRdb has only the in-frame clones, and not every one. There are fewer than 350,000 clones in the sample; around nine tenths occur only once, and 0.95% to 1.1% lies in the top ten. Sequencing was performed on PBMCs or T cells enriched from blood (not recorded which). All receptors come from a woman in her twenties or thirties who had been exposed to COVID-19.

The gene calls are TRBV6-5 and TRBJ1-5; perhaps TRBD1 as D (6 bases). The V gene lost 4 bases and the J gene lost 5 bases, with 12 bases spanning the gap. The length of the CDR3 is 14 residues. Germline CDR1 MNHEY, CDR2 SVGAGI. CDR3 coding DNA: TGTGCCAGCAGTTCACAGGGCCTGCATCAGCCCCAGCATTTT. Encoded protein: CASSSQGLHQPQHF.

This chain uses TRBV9 with TRBJ1-1; maybe TRBD1 (5 bases). The CDR3 is 17 amino acids. CDR1 SGDLS and CDR2 YYNGEE come from the germline V gene. Trimming left V 6 bases short and J 4 bases short, with 25 bases between. The chain's CDR3 is CASNFLDTGDWSTEAFF. The CDR3 region has the DNA TGTGCCAGCAACTTCCTAGATACAGGAGACTGGAGCACTGAAGCTTTCTTT.

The sample holds one count of this clone. The CDR3 DNA sequence: TGCGCCAGCAGCATAGGGGACAGGGGGCCGGGTCAGCCCCAGCATTTT. It encodes CASSIGDRGPGQPQHF. The rearrangement uses TRBV5-1 and TRBJ1-5, with 12 bases matching TRBD1. J gave up 6 bases and V 4 bases, and 8 bases lay outside the gene matches. Looked up from germline, CDR1 is SGHRS and CDR2 is YFSETQ. There are 16 residues in the CDR3.

The chain recombines TRBV5-1 with TRBJ1-1, with D possibly being TRBD1 (6 bases). V lost 0 bases and J 8 bases, leaving 11 bases between the germline ends. This CDR3 comprises 13 residues. Germline V gives CDR1 SGHRS, CDR2 YFSETQ. In DNA, the CDR3 is TGCGCCAGCAGCTTGGTACAGGGACCAGAAGCTTTCTTT. This codes for CASSLVQGPEAFF. The variable domain in full, completed from reference TRBV5-1 and TRBJ1-1, reads KAGVTQTPRYLIKTRGQQVTLSCSPISGHRSVSWYQQTPGQGLQFLFEYFSETQRNKGNFPGRFSGRQFSNSRSEMNVSTLELGDSALYLCASSLVQGPEAFFGQGTRLTVV.

The chain is built from TRBV6-1 and TRBJ2-7, with TRBD2 as a possible D gene (6 bases). Trimming shortened V by 3 bases and J by 2 bases, and 11 bases separated the two germline ends. Germline lookup yields CDR1 MNHNS and CDR2 SASEGT. The CDR3 spans 14 residues. The CDR3 DNA reads as TGTGCCAGCAGTGAGGGCGGGACCCCCTACGAGCAGTACTTC. Translation gives CASSEGGTPYEQYF.

The chain is built from TRBV19 and TRBJ1-5, with TRBD1 matching over 7 bases. Unmatched junction bases numbered 11, after V lost 3 bases and J lost 0 bases. This CDR3 has 18 amino acids. Germline assignment: CDR1 LNHDA and CDR2 SQIVND (reference sequence). This chain's CDR3 is CASSISRDSKSSNQPQHF. CDR3 nucleotide sequence: TGTGCCAGTAGTATTTCCCGGGACAGTAAGAGTAGCAATCAGCCCCAGCATTTT. Drawing the rest from reference TRBV19 and TRBJ1-5, the complete variable domain is DGGITQSPKYLFRKEGQNVTLSCEQNLNHDAMYWYRQDPGQGLRLIYYSQIVNDFQKGDIAEGYSVSREKKESFPLTVTSAQKNPTAFYLCASSISRDSKSSNQPQHFGDGTRLSIL.

J is TRBJ2-7 and V is TRBV27; 11 positions agree with TRBD2. Germline V gene data show CDR1 as MNHEY and CDR2 as SMNVEV (reference sequence). Trimming took 5 bases from V and 0 from J; bases not matched to a gene: 9. This CDR3 is 17 amino acids long. The CDR3 region has the DNA TGTGCCAGCAGTCCAATCGGACTAGCGGGTAACTCCTACGAGCAGTACTTC. It specifies CASSPIGLAGNSYEQYF.

The V and J genes are TRBV29-1 and TRBJ2-2; no reliable D call. Trimming stripped 3 bases from V and 0 bases from J, with 5 bases between. Germline CDR1 SQVTM, CDR2 ANQGSEA. CDR3 length: 13 amino acids. CDR3 protein: CSVDTANTGELFF. CDR3 coding DNA: TGCAGCGTTGACACTGCGAACACCGGGGAGCTGTTTTTT.

The rearrangement joins TRBV2 to TRBJ2-7; 9 bases agree with TRBD1. Germline-derived CDR1 and CDR2 are SNHLY and FYNNEI. CDR3 size: 15 residues. The ends lost 6 bases at V and 6 bases at J; junction bases unmatched: 12. The CDR3 DNA reads TGTGCCAGCAGGGATCGGACAGGGGAGCGGCGCGAGCAGTACTTC. It specifies CASRDRTGERREQYF.

The rearrangement joins TRBV27 to TRBJ1-5, with D hard to call. Trimming took 3 bases from V and 6 from J, leaving 9 bases between them. Germline values: CDR1 MNHEY, CDR2 SMNVEV (reference sequence). The CDR3 runs 13 residues. DNA for the CDR3: TGTGCCAGCAGTTTTTCCCCTGTTCAGCCCCAGCATTTT. Its protein is CASSFSPVQPQHF.

The chain links TRBV15 to TRBJ2-7, with 9 positions matching TRBD2. Losses at the gene ends were 7 bases for V and 5 bases for J; bases not matched to a gene: 9. Germline CDR1 LNHNV, CDR2 YYDKDF (reference sequence). The CDR3 is 14 residues long. CDR3 DNA: TGTGCCACCATGGGCGGGAGGGGAATCAACGAGCAGTACTTC. Its translation: CATMGGRGINEQYF.

The chain recombines TRBV2 with TRBJ1-2; a possible D gene is TRBD1 (5 bases). Germline V lookup: CDR1 SNHLY, CDR2 FYNNEI. Deletions cut 5 bases from V and 5 bases from J, with 9 bases between. The CDR3 is made up of 12 amino acids. The CDR3 coding sequence is TGTGCCAGCAGTTATTCAGGGTATGGCTACACCTTC. Translated, it gives CASSYSGYGYTF.

Here the CDR3 DNA reads TGTGCCAGCAGTTTACCTAGCGGGAGTCCCGGGGACGAGCAGTACTTC. Amino acids: CASSLPSGSPGDEQYF. The chain links TRBV28 to TRBJ2-7; 10 bases are a match to TRBD2. The CDR3 spans 16 residues. The germline V gene encodes CDR1 MDHEN and CDR2 SYDVKM. V was clipped by 2 bases and J by 5 bases; unmatched bases: 9.

The chain is built from TRBV4-1 and TRBJ2-5; possibly TRBD2 for D (5 bases). There are 16 residues in the CDR3. The germline gives CDR1 MGHRA, CDR2 YSYEKL. Trimming took off 2 bases at V and 5 bases at J, with 18 bases between the two ends. The DNA for the CDR3 is TGCGCCAGCAGCCAATTGGACGCTAACTCGGGGGAGACCCAGTACTTC. It specifies CASSQLDANSGETQYF.

The genes are TRBV28 and TRBJ1-5, with 9 bases lining up with TRBD1. The CDR3 consists of 16 residues. Germline CDR1 reads MDHEN; CDR2 reads SYDVKM. Germline trimming cut 0 bases from V and 4 bases from J; bases unmatched to any gene: 4. The CDR3 DNA reads as TGTGCCAGCAGTTTATGGGCGGGACAGGGAAATCAGCCCCAGCATTTT. Protein sequence: CASSLWAGQGNQPQHF.

The chain is built from TRBV6-6 and TRBJ2-7; D unresolved. This CDR3 contains 13 residues. The V gene's germline CDR1 is MNHNY and CDR2 SVGAGI (reference sequence). V dropped 3 bases and J dropped 6 bases, with 12 bases sitting between them. CDR3 loop: CASSYGPRIEQYF. The CDR3 nucleotides read TGTGCCAGCAGTTATGGGCCCCGAATCGAGCAGTACTTC.

The genes are TRBV19 and TRBJ2-4; weak D call: TRBD1 (6 bases). This CDR3 has 15 amino acids. The V end was cut by 8 bases, the J end by 2 bases, with 16 bases between. The germline gives CDR1 LNHDA, CDR2 SQIVND (reference sequence). CDR3 nucleotides: TGTGCCAGTGTACAGGGTCCATCCCCCAAAAACATTCAGTACTTC. Encoded protein: CASVQGPSPKNIQYF.

The chain combines TRBV7-8 with TRBJ1-5, with D tentatively TRBD1 (6 bases). CDR3 length: 15 amino acids. Trimming shortened V by 1 base and J by 4 bases, and 11 bases separated the two germline ends. Germline lookup yields CDR1 SGHVS and CDR2 FQNEAQ. The CDR3 loop reads CASSLGNRANQPQHF. The CDR3 DNA is TGTGCCAGCAGCTTAGGGAACAGGGCAAATCAGCCCCAGCATTTT.

This chain links TRBV7-9 with TRBJ1-2; 7 bases are a match to TRBD1. CDR3 length equals 13 residues. Germline V gene data show CDR1 as SEHNR and CDR2 as FQNEAQ (reference sequence). V dropped 5 bases and J dropped 6; count of bases not matched to a gene: 6. The CDR3 nucleotides are TGTGCCAGCAGCATGACAGGGAAGGATGGCTACACCTTC. Translated: CASSMTGKDGYTF.

This chain connects TRBV19 to TRBJ2-7; 8 nucleotides align to TRBD1. Germline loops: CDR1 LNHDA, CDR2 SQIVND (reference sequence). This CDR3 has 14 amino acids. V lost 5 bases and J lost 2; bases outside the gene matches: 5. The CDR3 DNA reads TGTGCCAGTAGTCCGGGACAGGCGCCCTACGAGCAGTACTTC. Translation gives CASSPGQAPYEQYF.